Listed below are T cell receptor beta chains from one sample, sequenced in a study of PD-1 blockade in classical Hodgkin lymphoma. Method: immunoSEQ multiplex PCR; TCRdb's copy keeps in-frame clones and lacks some. Among about 100,000 clones listed, around 89% were seen once. The sequenced sample was peripheral blood mononuclear cells (PBMCs), obtained before the second cycle of nivolumab. The receptors here all came from a human donor with classical Hodgkin lymphoma. Each CDR3 is given with its conserved first and last residue. Each record gives: J gene, D gene, clone size, V gene, CDR3 DNA, CDR3 protein. A D gene is named only where the DNA matches it firmly. The size entry is marked missing in some rows and otherwise reads once, few, many or a size class.

J gene: TRBJ1-2
D gene: -
clone size: -
V gene: TRBV10-1
CDR3 DNA: TGCGCCAGCCGTGAAGGGTATGGCTACACCTTC
CDR3 protein: CASREGYGYTF

J gene: TRBJ2-5
D gene: -
clone size: once
V gene: TRBV5-1
CDR3 DNA: TGCGCCAGCAGCTTGGAAGGCAGAGGATGGGAGACCCAGTACTTC
CDR3 protein: CASSLEGRGWETQYF

J gene: TRBJ2-5
D gene: TRBD2
clone size: -
V gene: TRBV13
CDR3 DNA: TGTGCCAGCAGCCTGGGACTAGCGGGGATCGGGACCCAGTACTTC
CDR3 protein: CASSLGLAGIGTQYF

J gene: TRBJ1-1
D gene: TRBD1
clone size: -
V gene: TRBV4-3
CDR3 DNA: TGCGCCAGCAGCCAAGATCGTGGACAGGTTGCTTTCTTT
CDR3 protein: CASSQDRGQVAFF

J gene: TRBJ1-2
D gene: TRBD1
clone size: once
V gene: TRBV6-5
CDR3 DNA: TGTGCCAGCAGCAGAAGGACAGGGAACTATGGCTACACCTTC
CDR3 protein: CASSRRTGNYGYTF

J gene: TRBJ2-7
D gene: TRBD1
clone size: -
V gene: TRBV7-9
CDR3 DNA: TGTGCCAGCAGCATTGACGCGACAGGGGACGAGCAGTACTTC
CDR3 protein: CASSIDATGDEQYF

J gene: TRBJ1-4
D gene: -
clone size: -
V gene: TRBV30
CDR3 DNA: TGTGCCTGGTCTGGGGAAAAACTGTTTTTT
CDR3 protein: CAWSGEKLFF

J gene: TRBJ1-2
D gene: TRBD1
clone size: once
V gene: TRBV5-6
CDR3 DNA: TGTGCCAGCAGACCGGGACAGGGAGGGCCCAACTATGGCTACACCTTC
CDR3 protein: CASRPGQGGPNYGYTF

J gene: TRBJ2-7
D gene: -
clone size: -
V gene: TRBV6-1
CDR3 DNA: TGTGCCAGCAGCGCCGACTACGAGCAGTACTTC
CDR3 protein: CASSADYEQYF

J gene: TRBJ1-2
D gene: TRBD1
clone size: -
V gene: TRBV6-5
CDR3 DNA: TGTGCCAGCAGTTACTCGTCAGGGGGCGGTGGTTATGGCTACACCTTC
CDR3 protein: CASSYSSGGGGYGYTF

J gene: TRBJ2-5
D gene: -
clone size: once
V gene: TRBV5-6
CDR3 DNA: TGTGCCAGCAGCTTGTATGCGGCCCAAGAGACCCAGTACTTC
CDR3 protein: CASSLYAAQETQYF

J gene: TRBJ1-2
D gene: -
clone size: -
V gene: TRBV5-4
CDR3 DNA: TGTGCCAGCAGCTTGGGGTCCAGTAACTATGGCTACACCTTC
CDR3 protein: CASSLGSSNYGYTF

J gene: TRBJ1-5
D gene: TRBD1
clone size: -
V gene: TRBV7-2
CDR3 DNA: TGTGCCAGCAGCGCCCAGACAGGGGGCAATCAGTCCCAGCATTTT
CDR3 protein: CASSAQTGGNQSQHF

J gene: TRBJ1-6
D gene: -
clone size: -
V gene: TRBV5-1
CDR3 DNA: TGCGCCAGCAGCTTGGTTCCAGGGGCAGGCTCACCCCTCCACTTT
CDR3 protein: CASSLVPGAGSPLHF

J gene: TRBJ2-1
D gene: TRBD2
clone size: -
V gene: TRBV6-5
CDR3 DNA: TGTGCCAGCAGCCTACTAGCGGGGGGATACAATGAGCAGTTCTTC
CDR3 protein: CASSLLAGGYNEQFF

J gene: TRBJ2-1
D gene: TRBD1
clone size: -
V gene: TRBV5-4
CDR3 DNA: TGTGCCAGCAGTGGTGGGACAGGGGGTTATAGCTCCTACAATGAGCAGTTCTTC
CDR3 protein: CASSGGTGGYSSYNEQFF

J gene: TRBJ2-3
D gene: -
clone size: -
V gene: TRBV6-5
CDR3 DNA: TGTGCCAGCAGTTACTCCCAGCGAACAGATACGCAGTATTTT
CDR3 protein: CASSYSQRTDTQYF

J gene: TRBJ2-4
D gene: TRBD1
clone size: -
V gene: TRBV7-2
CDR3 DNA: TGTGCCAGCAGCTCGACCGGGACAGACGTAAACATTCAGTACTTC
CDR3 protein: CASSSTGTDVNIQYF

J gene: TRBJ2-7
D gene: -
clone size: -
V gene: TRBV19
CDR3 DNA: TGTGCCAGTAGTATAGTGGTCCGGGGATTGAGAGAGCAGTACTTC
CDR3 protein: CASSIVVRGLREQYF

J gene: TRBJ2-1
D gene: TRBD2
clone size: -
V gene: TRBV9
CDR3 DNA: TGTGCCAGCAGCGAGGCCATTAGCGGGGGGCCTACCTACAATGAGCAGTTCTTC
CDR3 protein: CASSEAISGGPTYNEQFF

J gene: TRBJ2-2
D gene: -
clone size: few
V gene: TRBV5-1
CDR3 DNA: TGCGCCAGCAGCTTATACATCACCGGGGAGCTGTTTTTT
CDR3 protein: CASSLYITGELFF

J gene: TRBJ1-2
D gene: -
clone size: -
V gene: TRBV4-2
CDR3 DNA: TGTGCCAGCAGCCAAGACCCAGCCGGGACTAACTATGGCTACACCTTC
CDR3 protein: CASSQDPAGTNYGYTF

J gene: TRBJ1-1
D gene: TRBD1
clone size: -
V gene: TRBV30
CDR3 DNA: TGTGCCTGGAGGAAGACAGGGGCTTTGTCTGAAGCTTTCTTT
CDR3 protein: CAWRKTGALSEAFF

J gene: TRBJ2-7
D gene: -
clone size: few
V gene: TRBV7-9
CDR3 DNA: TGTGCCAGCAGCTTAGACAGCGCCTACGAGCAGTACTTC
CDR3 protein: CASSLDSAYEQYF

J gene: TRBJ1-6
D gene: -
clone size: few
V gene: TRBV6-6
CDR3 DNA: TGTGCCAGCAGTTACTCGACAGCCGGGTCACCCCTCCACTTT
CDR3 protein: CASSYSTAGSPLHF

J gene: TRBJ2-2
D gene: -
clone size: -
V gene: TRBV5-4
CDR3 DNA: TGTGCCAGCAGCCCGTATGCGACCGGGGAGCTGTTTTTT
CDR3 protein: CASSPYATGELFF

J gene: TRBJ1-6
D gene: -
clone size: -
V gene: TRBV13
CDR3 DNA: TGTGCCAGCAGCTTAAGGCGGTCGAGCTCCTATAATTCACCCCTCCACTTT
CDR3 protein: CASSLRRSSSYNSPLHF

J gene: TRBJ1-1
D gene: -
clone size: -
V gene: TRBV6-4
CDR3 DNA: TGTGCCAGCAGTGACTCTTTCGCTACCGGTGACACTGAAGCTTTCTTT
CDR3 protein: CASSDSFATGDTEAFF

J gene: TRBJ1-4
D gene: -
clone size: -
V gene: TRBV10-3
CDR3 DNA: TGTGCCATCAGTGAGGAGGTGAGGGAAAAACTGTTTTTT
CDR3 protein: CAISEEVREKLFF

J gene: TRBJ1-5
D gene: -
clone size: -
V gene: TRBV6-6
CDR3 DNA: TGTGCCAGCAGTGATCACAGCGATAGCAATCAGCCCCAGCATTTT
CDR3 protein: CASSDHSDSNQPQHF

J gene: TRBJ2-7
D gene: TRBD1
clone size: -
V gene: TRBV29-1
CDR3 DNA: TGCAGCGTCGGATCAGGGGGCCGCTCCTACGAGCAGTACTTC
CDR3 protein: CSVGSGGRSYEQYF

J gene: TRBJ2-1
D gene: TRBD2
clone size: -
V gene: TRBV5-6
CDR3 DNA: TGTGCCAGCAGCTTATTAGCGGGGGGGCGGAATGAGCAGTTCTTC
CDR3 protein: CASSLLAGGRNEQFF

J gene: TRBJ2-7
D gene: -
clone size: -
V gene: TRBV25-1
CDR3 DNA: TGTGCCAGCAGCCTCATCGACGGCTACGAGCAGTACTTC
CDR3 protein: CASSLIDGYEQYF

J gene: TRBJ1-6
D gene: -
clone size: few
V gene: TRBV12-5
CDR3 DNA: TGTGCTAGTGGTTTCGGGTCCTATAATTCACCCCTCCACTTT
CDR3 protein: CASGFGSYNSPLHF

J gene: TRBJ2-7
D gene: -
clone size: -
V gene: TRBV7-6
CDR3 DNA: TGTGCCAGCAGCCGGGCCGAGAGCTCCTACGAGCAGTACTTC
CDR3 protein: CASSRAESSYEQYF

J gene: TRBJ1-2
D gene: TRBD1
clone size: -
V gene: TRBV7-9
CDR3 DNA: TGTGCCAGCAGCTCACAAAGGACAGGGGCGAGCTATGGCTACACCTTC
CDR3 protein: CASSSQRTGASYGYTF

J gene: TRBJ1-1
D gene: -
clone size: -
V gene: TRBV9
CDR3 DNA: TGTGCCAGCAGCGTTGCGGGGGGTCTGGAAGCTTTCTTT
CDR3 protein: CASSVAGGLEAFF

J gene: TRBJ1-6
D gene: -
clone size: -
V gene: TRBV30
CDR3 DNA: TGTGCCTGGAGTGTTCCCCCTTCACCCCTCCACTTT
CDR3 protein: CAWSVPPSPLHF

J gene: TRBJ1-5
D gene: -
clone size: many
V gene: TRBV2
CDR3 DNA: TGTGCCAGCAGTGAAGCGTCAGGGAGCAATCAGCCCCAGCATTTT
CDR3 protein: CASSEASGSNQPQHF

J gene: TRBJ2-7
D gene: TRBD1
clone size: -
V gene: TRBV7-3
CDR3 DNA: TGTGCCAGCAGCGTCCTCGGGACAGCGTTTTACGAGCAGTACTTC
CDR3 protein: CASSVLGTAFYEQYF

J gene: TRBJ1-6
D gene: TRBD1
clone size: -
V gene: TRBV10-3
CDR3 DNA: TGTGCCATCAGTGGACAGAGGCAGGGGGTTACTTCCGGCTCACCCCTCCACTTT
CDR3 protein: CAISGQRQGVTSGSPLHF

J gene: TRBJ2-1
D gene: -
clone size: -
V gene: TRBV25-1
CDR3 DNA: TGTGCCAGCAGTGATTGGGGGGGGGCGTACAATGAGCAGTTCTTC
CDR3 protein: CASSDWGGAYNEQFF

J gene: TRBJ2-7
D gene: TRBD1
clone size: -
V gene: TRBV27
CDR3 DNA: TGTGCCAGCAGTTGGGGACAGGATCCTACCTACGAGCAGTACTTC
CDR3 protein: CASSWGQDPTYEQYF

J gene: TRBJ2-7
D gene: -
clone size: -
V gene: TRBV10-1
CDR3 DNA: TGCGCCAGCAGTGAGTCGGGCAGGAACGAGCAGTACTTC
CDR3 protein: CASSESGRNEQYF

J gene: TRBJ1-4
D gene: TRBD1
clone size: -
V gene: TRBV7-9
CDR3 DNA: TGTGCCAGCAGCTCTCGACAGGGTGATGAAAAACTGTTTTTT
CDR3 protein: CASSSRQGDEKLFF

J gene: TRBJ1-2
D gene: -
clone size: -
V gene: TRBV7-6
CDR3 DNA: TGTGCCAGCAGGGAACAGGAGGGATATGGCTACACCTTC
CDR3 protein: CASREQEGYGYTF

J gene: TRBJ1-2
D gene: -
clone size: -
V gene: TRBV7-9
CDR3 DNA: TGTGCCAGCAGCTTAGGAGGAAGGGGTGGCTACACCTTC
CDR3 protein: CASSLGGRGGYTF

J gene: TRBJ1-5
D gene: -
clone size: -
V gene: TRBV2
CDR3 DNA: TGTGCCAGCAGTCCCCACAGGAATGTTTGGTATCAGCCCCAGCATTTT
CDR3 protein: CASSPHRNVWYQPQHF

J gene: TRBJ2-1
D gene: -
clone size: -
V gene: TRBV5-1
CDR3 DNA: TGCGCCAGCAGCTATGCGGAATACAATGAGCAGTTCTTC
CDR3 protein: CASSYAEYNEQFF

J gene: TRBJ2-5
D gene: -
clone size: -
V gene: TRBV10-1
CDR3 DNA: TGCGCCAGCAGTGAGTCCGGCAGTCCAGAGACCCAGTACTTC
CDR3 protein: CASSESGSPETQYF

J gene: TRBJ2-2
D gene: -
clone size: -
V gene: TRBV5-1
CDR3 DNA: TGCGCCAGCATAGAAAGGAACACCGGGGAGCTGTTTTTT
CDR3 protein: CASIERNTGELFF

J gene: TRBJ1-1
D gene: -
clone size: -
V gene: TRBV6-5
CDR3 DNA: TGTGCCAGCCACCCCCGGACTGAAGCTTTCTTT
CDR3 protein: CASHPRTEAFF

J gene: TRBJ2-1
D gene: -
clone size: -
V gene: TRBV6-5
CDR3 DNA: TGTGCCAGCAGTTACAAGGGTGCCCACAATGAGCAGTTCTTC
CDR3 protein: CASSYKGAHNEQFF

J gene: TRBJ1-6
D gene: -
clone size: -
V gene: TRBV10-3
CDR3 DNA: TGTGCCATCAGTGAGTCTTGGGGGGAGCCCTCCTATAATTCACCCCTCCACTTT
CDR3 protein: CAISESWGEPSYNSPLHF

J gene: TRBJ2-3
D gene: TRBD2
clone size: -
V gene: TRBV7-8
CDR3 DNA: TGTGCCAGCAGCCCCCGGACTAGCGGGGGGAGCACAGATACGCAGTATTTT
CDR3 protein: CASSPRTSGGSTDTQYF

J gene: TRBJ2-7
D gene: -
clone size: -
V gene: TRBV27
CDR3 DNA: TGTGCCAGCAGTTTATCGACCGGGGGCGAGCAGTACTTC
CDR3 protein: CASSLSTGGEQYF

J gene: TRBJ1-1
D gene: -
clone size: -
V gene: TRBV18
CDR3 DNA: TGTGCCAGCTCACCCCGAACGGAGAACACTGAAGCTTTCTTT
CDR3 protein: CASSPRTENTEAFF

J gene: TRBJ1-1
D gene: -
clone size: once
V gene: TRBV10-2
CDR3 DNA: TGCGCCAGCAGTTTTACAGGGAACACTGAAGCTTTCTTT
CDR3 protein: CASSFTGNTEAFF